The clone carrying this T cell receptor beta chain was seen a few times. The data originate from a study of blood T cells in healthy people across ages. CDR3 length equals 13 residues. From germline, CDR1 is SNHLY and CDR2 FYNNEI. V lost 8 bases and J lost 1, with 11 bases in between. For the second PCR, which ran for 7 to 11 cycles, a sample-barcoded 5' primer and a J-beta primer mix were used. TCRdb recomputed calls from the 5' RACE reads with MiXCR, one row per CDR3 protein. The data show approximately 800,000 distinct CDR3 sequences, over 45% seen once. The rearrangement joins TRBV2 to TRBJ2-5; a weak D match, TRBD2 (5 bases). This clonotype was sampled from a man aged 25 to 45 in good health. The source material was blood. The CDR3 DNA sequence: TGTGCCAGCGCGGCTAGCCGCCAAGAGACCCAGTACTTC. This sequence encodes CASAASRQETQYF.